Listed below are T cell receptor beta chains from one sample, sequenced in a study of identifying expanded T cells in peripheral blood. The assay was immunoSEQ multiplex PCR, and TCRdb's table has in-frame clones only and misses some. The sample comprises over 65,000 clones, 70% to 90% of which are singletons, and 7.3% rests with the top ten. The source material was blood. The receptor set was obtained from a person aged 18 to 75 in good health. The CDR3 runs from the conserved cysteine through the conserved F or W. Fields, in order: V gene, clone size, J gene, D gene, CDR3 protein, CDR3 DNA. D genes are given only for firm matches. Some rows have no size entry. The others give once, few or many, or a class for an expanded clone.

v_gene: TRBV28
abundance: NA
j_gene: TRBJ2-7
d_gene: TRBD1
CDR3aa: CASSPIPGTGSYEQYF
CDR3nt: TGTGCCAGCAGTCCAATCCCCGGGACAGGGTCCTACGAGCAGTACTTC

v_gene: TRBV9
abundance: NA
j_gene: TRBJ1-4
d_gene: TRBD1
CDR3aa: CASSVGQGAEKLFF
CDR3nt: TGTGCCAGCAGCGTTGGACAGGGGGCGGAAAAACTGTTTTTT

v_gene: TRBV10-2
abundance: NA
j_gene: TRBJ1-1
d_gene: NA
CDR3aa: CASTRGGTPSEAFF
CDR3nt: TGCGCCAGCACGCGGGGAGGGACCCCCTCTGAAGCTTTCTTT

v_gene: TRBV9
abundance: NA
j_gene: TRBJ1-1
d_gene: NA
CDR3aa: CASSVEGRTEAFF
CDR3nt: TGTGCCAGCAGCGTAGAAGGGAGAACTGAAGCTTTCTTT

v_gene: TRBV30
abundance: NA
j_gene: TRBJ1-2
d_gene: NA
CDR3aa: CAWSMDYGYTF
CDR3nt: TGTGCCTGGAGTATGGACTATGGCTACACCTTC

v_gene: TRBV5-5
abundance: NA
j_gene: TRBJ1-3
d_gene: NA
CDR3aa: CASSLVWSNAGNTIYF
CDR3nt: TGTGCCAGCAGCTTGGTATGGTCAAATGCGGGAAACACCATATATTTT

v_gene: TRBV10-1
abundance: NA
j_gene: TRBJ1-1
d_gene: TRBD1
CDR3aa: CASSSQGAAEAFF
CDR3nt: TGCGCCAGCAGTTCCCAGGGGGCCGCTGAAGCTTTCTTT

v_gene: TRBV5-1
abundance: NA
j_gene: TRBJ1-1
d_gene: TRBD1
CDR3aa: CASSFLTGSTEAFF
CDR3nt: TGCGCCAGCAGCTTCTTGACAGGGTCCACTGAAGCTTTCTTT

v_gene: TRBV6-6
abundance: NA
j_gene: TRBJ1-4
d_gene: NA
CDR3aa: CASSGSLDRYNEKLFF
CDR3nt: TGTGCCAGCAGTGGATCCCTCGACAGATATAATGAAAAACTGTTTTTT

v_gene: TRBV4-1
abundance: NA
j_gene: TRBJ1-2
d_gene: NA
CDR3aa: CASSQDGTPAGGYTF
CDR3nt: TGCGCCAGCAGCCAAGATGGGACCCCAGCGGGTGGCTACACCTTC

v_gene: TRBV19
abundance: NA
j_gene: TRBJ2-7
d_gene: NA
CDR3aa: CASSTPGTLIYEQYF
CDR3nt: TGTGCCAGTAGTACTCCCGGGACATTGATCTACGAGCAGTACTTC

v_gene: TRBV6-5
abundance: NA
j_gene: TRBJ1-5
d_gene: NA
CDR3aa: CASSLAAPVSNQPQHF
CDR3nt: TGTGCCAGCAGTTTGGCGGCCCCGGTGAGCAATCAGCCCCAGCATTTT

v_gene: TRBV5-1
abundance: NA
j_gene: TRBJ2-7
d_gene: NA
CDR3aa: CASSSGGTYEQYF
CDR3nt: TGCGCCAGCAGCTCGGGCGGAACCTACGAGCAGTACTTC

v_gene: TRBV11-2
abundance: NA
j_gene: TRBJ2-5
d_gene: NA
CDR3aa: CASSSVGGGAGQETQYF
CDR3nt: TGTGCCAGCAGCTCAGTGGGAGGGGGCGCTGGCCAAGAGACCCAGTACTTC

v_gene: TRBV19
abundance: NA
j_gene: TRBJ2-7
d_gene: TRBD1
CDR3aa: CASSTGTGSYEQYF
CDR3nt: TGTGCCAGTAGTACCGGGACAGGGAGCTACGAGCAGTACTTC

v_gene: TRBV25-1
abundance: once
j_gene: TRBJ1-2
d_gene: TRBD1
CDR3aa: CASSEYQEGQGYGYTF
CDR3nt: TGTGCCAGCAGTGAATACCAGGAAGGACAGGGCTATGGCTACACCTTC

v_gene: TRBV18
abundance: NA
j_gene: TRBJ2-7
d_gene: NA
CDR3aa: CASSPSGQVSYEQYF
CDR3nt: TGTGCCAGCTCACCGTCAGGGCAGGTCTCCTACGAGCAGTACTTC

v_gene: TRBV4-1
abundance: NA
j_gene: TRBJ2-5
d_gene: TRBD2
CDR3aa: CASSQDGQRGTQETQYF
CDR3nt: TGCGCCAGCAGCCAAGATGGCCAGCGGGGGACCCAAGAGACCCAGTACTTC

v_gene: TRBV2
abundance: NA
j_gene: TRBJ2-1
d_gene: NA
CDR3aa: CASSARREQFF
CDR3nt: TGTGCCAGCAGTGCCCGCCGGGAGCAGTTCTTC

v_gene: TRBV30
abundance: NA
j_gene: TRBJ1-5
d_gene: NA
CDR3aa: CALGGNQPQHF
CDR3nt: TGTGCCCTCGGAGGGAATCAGCCCCAGCATTTT

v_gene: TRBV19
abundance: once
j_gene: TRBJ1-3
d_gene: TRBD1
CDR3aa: CASRGQNSGNTIYF
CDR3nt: TGTGCCAGTAGGGGACAGAACTCTGGAAACACCATATATTTT

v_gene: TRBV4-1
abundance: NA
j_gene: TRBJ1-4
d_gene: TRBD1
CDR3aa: CASSQGTGRGDEKLFF
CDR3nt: TGCGCCAGCAGCCAGGGGACAGGAAGGGGGGATGAAAAACTGTTTTTT

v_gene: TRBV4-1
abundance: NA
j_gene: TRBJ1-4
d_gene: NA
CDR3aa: CASSQDRGEKLFF
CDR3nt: TGCGCCAGCAGCCAAGATCGGGGGGAAAAACTGTTTTTT

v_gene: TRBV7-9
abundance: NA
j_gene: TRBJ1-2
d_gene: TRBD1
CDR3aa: CASSPGPGQGAWGYTF
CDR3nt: TGTGCCAGCAGCCCGGGGCCGGGACAGGGGGCGTGGGGCTACACCTTC

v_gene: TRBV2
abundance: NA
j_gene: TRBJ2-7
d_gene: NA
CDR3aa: CASSGTGYEQYF
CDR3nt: TGTGCCAGCAGTGGGACCGGCTACGAGCAGTACTTC

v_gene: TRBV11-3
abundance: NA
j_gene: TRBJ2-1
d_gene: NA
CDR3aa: CASSPGSGTYNEQFF
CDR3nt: TGTGCCAGCAGCCCCGGCAGCGGCACCTACAATGAGCAGTTCTTC

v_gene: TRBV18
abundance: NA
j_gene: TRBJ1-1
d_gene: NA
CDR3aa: CASSPGLTFVDTEAFF
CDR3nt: TGTGCCAGCTCACCCGGGCTGACGTTCGTGGACACTGAAGCTTTCTTT

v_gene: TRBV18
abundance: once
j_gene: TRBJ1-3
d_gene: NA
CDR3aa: CASSPSPGPSGNTIYF
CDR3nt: TGTGCCAGCTCACCGTCGCCAGGACCCTCTGGAAACACCATATATTTT

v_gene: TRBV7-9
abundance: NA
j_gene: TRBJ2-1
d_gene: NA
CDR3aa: CASSSNKGNEQFF
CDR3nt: TGTGCCAGCAGCTCCAACAAGGGGAATGAGCAGTTCTTC

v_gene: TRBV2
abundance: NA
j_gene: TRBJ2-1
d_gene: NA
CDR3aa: CASSGHNEQFF
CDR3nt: TGTGCCAGCAGTGGCCACAATGAGCAGTTCTTC

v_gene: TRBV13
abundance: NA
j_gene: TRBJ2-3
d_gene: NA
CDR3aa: CASSLGGSADTQYF
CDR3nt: TGTGCCAGCAGCTTAGGGGGTTCCGCAGATACGCAGTATTTT

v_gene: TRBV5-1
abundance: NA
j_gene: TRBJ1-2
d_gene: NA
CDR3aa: CASSFEDAKAPYGYTF
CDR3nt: TGCGCCAGCAGCTTCGAGGACGCGAAGGCCCCCTATGGCTACACCTTC

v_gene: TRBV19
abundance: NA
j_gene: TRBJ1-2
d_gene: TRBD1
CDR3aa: CASSHTGQTNYGYTF
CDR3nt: TGTGCCAGTAGTCATACGGGACAGACTAACTATGGCTACACCTTC

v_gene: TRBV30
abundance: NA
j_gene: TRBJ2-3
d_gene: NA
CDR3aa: CAGGSADTQYF
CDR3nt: TGTGCCGGTGGGTCTGCAGATACGCAGTATTTT

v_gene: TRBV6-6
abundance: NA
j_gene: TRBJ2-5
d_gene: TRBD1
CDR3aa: CASSWARTGIGETQYF
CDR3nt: TGTGCCAGCAGTTGGGCAAGGACAGGGATCGGAGAGACCCAGTACTTC

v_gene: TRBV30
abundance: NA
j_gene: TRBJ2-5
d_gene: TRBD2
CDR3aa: CAWSVGAGVEETQYF
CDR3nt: TGTGCCTGGAGTGTCGGGGCGGGGGTCGAAGAGACCCAGTACTTC

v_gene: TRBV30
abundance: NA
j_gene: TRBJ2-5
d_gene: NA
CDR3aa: CAWSPTVETQYF
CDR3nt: TGTGCCTGGAGTCCCACAGTTGAGACCCAGTACTTC

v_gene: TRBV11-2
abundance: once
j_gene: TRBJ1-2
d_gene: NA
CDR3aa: CASSSPYGYTF
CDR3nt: TGTGCCAGCAGCTCCCCATACGGCTACACCTTC

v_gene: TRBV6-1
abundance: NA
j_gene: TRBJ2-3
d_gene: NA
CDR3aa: CASSPDPRAQYF
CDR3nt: TGTGCCAGCAGTCCTGACCCCCGGGCGCAGTATTTT

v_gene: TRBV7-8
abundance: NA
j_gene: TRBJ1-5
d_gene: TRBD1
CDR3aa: CASSPREGRGPSPLQPQHF
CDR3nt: TGTGCCAGCAGTCCTCGTGAGGGCAGGGGGCCCAGTCCGCTTCAGCCCCAGCATTTT

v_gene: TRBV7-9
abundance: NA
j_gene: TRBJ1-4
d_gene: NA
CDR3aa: CASSLGGRGNEKLFF
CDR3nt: TGTGCCAGCAGCTTAGGGGGGCGCGGTAATGAAAAACTGTTTTTT

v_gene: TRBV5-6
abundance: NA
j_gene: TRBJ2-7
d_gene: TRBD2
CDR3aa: CASSLRGGAGIHEQYF
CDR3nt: TGTGCCAGCAGCTTGCGCGGGGGGGCCGGTATCCACGAGCAGTACTTC

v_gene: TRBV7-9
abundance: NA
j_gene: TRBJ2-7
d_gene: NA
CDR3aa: CASSLPQLNEQYF
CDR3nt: TGTGCCAGCAGCTTACCACAGCTAAACGAGCAGTACTTC

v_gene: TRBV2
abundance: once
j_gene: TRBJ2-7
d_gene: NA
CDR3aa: CASTLATREQYF
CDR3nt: TGTGCCAGCACCCTAGCTACTCGCGAGCAGTACTTC

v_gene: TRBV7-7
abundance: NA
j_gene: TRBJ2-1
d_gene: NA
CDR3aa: CASSLAPAASWTYNEQFF
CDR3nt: TGTGCCAGCAGCTTAGCGCCGGCGGCTAGCTGGACCTACAATGAGCAGTTCTTC

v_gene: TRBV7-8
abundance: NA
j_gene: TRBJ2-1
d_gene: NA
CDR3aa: CASSLRPGDFREQFF
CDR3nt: TGTGCCAGCAGTCTAAGGCCAGGGGACTTCCGTGAGCAGTTCTTC

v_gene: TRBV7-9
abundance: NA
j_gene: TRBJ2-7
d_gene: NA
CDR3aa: CAVQGPPYEQYF
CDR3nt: TGTGCCGTACAGGGCCCCCCCTACGAGCAGTACTTC

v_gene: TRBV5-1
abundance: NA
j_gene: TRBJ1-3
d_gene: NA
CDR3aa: CASSLDSGTGNTIYF
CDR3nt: TGCGCCAGCAGCCTTGATTCAGGGACTGGAAACACCATATATTTT

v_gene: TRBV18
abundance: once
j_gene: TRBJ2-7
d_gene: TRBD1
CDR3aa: CASSRETGSYEQYF
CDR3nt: TGTGCCAGCTCACGAGAGACAGGGAGCTACGAGCAGTACTTC

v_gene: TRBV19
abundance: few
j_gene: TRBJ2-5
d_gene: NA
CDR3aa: CASSQFMRETQYF
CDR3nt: TGTGCCAGTTCGCAATTCATGCGCGAGACCCAGTACTTC

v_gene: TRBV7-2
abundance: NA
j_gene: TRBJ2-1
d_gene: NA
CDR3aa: CASRSRGNEQFF
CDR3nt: TGTGCCAGCAGGTCGAGGGGGAATGAGCAGTTCTTC